This T cell receptor (beta chain) was documented in a study of T cell repertoires in cytomegalovirus infection. About the study: Matching HLA type, along with CMV infection, was indicated by public TCR beta signatures.

CDR3 length equals 12 residues. Germline V gives CDR1 SQVTM, CDR2 ANQGSEA. Deletions cut 8 bases from V and 3 bases from J, with 12 bases between. TCRdb independently ran MiXCR on the reads; one entry per CDR3 protein. The sample contains hundreds of thousands of distinct CDR3 sequences, approximately 25% of which appear only once. Material for sequencing was CD8+ T cells from PBMCs. The V and J genes are TRBV29-1 and TRBJ2-3; D might be TRBD1 (6 bases). The receptor comes from a human donor in good health (CMV status not recorded). Some clones in this sample may be carry-over from other donors' samples. The CDR3 loop reads CSPQGLTDTQYF. CDR3 bases: TGCAGCCCTCAGGGGCTAACAGATACGCAGTATTTT.